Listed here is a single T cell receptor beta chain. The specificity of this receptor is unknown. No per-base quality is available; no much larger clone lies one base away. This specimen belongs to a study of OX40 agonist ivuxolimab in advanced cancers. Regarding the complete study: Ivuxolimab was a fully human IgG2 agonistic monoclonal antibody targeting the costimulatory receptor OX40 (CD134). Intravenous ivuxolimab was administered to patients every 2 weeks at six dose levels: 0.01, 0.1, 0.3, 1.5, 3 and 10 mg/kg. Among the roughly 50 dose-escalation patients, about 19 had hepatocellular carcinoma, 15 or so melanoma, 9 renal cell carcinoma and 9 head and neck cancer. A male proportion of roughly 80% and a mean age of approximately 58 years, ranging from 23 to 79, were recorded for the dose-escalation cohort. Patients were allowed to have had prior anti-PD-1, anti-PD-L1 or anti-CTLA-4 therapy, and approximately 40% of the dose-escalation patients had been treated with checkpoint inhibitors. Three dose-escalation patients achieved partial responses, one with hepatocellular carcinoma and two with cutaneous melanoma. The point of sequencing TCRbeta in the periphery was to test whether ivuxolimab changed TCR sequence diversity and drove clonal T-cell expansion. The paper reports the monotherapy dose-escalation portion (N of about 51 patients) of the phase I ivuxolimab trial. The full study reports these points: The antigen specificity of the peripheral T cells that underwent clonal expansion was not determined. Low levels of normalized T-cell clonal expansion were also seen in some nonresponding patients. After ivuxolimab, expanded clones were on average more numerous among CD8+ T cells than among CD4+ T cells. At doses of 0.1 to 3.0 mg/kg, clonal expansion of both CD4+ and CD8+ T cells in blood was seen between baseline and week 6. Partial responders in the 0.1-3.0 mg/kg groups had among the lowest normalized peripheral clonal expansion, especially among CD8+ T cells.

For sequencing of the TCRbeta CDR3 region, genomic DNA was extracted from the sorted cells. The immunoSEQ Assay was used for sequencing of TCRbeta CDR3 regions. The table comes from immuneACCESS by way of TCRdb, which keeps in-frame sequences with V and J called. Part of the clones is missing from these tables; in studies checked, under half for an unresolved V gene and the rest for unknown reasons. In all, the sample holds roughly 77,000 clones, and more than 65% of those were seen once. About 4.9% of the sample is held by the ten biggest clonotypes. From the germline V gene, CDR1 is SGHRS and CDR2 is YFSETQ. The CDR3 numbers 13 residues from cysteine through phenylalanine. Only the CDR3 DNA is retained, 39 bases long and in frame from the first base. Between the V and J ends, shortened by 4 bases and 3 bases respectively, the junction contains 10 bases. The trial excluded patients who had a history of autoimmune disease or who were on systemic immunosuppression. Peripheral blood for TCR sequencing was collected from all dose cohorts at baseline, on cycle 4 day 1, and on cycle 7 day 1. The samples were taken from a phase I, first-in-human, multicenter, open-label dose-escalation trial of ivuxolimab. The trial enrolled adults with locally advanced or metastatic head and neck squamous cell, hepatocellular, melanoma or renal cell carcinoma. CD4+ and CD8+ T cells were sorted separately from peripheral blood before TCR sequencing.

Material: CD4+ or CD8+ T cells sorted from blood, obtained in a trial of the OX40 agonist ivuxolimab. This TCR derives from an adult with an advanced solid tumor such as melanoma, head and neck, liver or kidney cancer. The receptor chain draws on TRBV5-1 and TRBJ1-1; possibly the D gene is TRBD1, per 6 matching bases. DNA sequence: TGCGCCAGCAGCCCACGACAGGACACTGAAGCTTTCTTT. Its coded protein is CASSPRQDTEAFF.